This T cell receptor beta chain was captured in a study of response to subunit inactivated influenza vaccine. Study outcomes and limitations: Seasonal influenza vaccination, on each occasion, was suggested by the authors to recruit few new T cells.

From germline, CDR1 is SEHNR and CDR2 FQNEAQ (reference sequence). J gave up 5 bases and V 2 bases, and 11 bases lay outside the gene matches. This CDR3 region has 16 residues. With regard to this clonotype: The antigen is undetermined.

Each CDR3 protein is one row after TCRdb ran MiXCR on the RT-PCR reads. The sample has hundreds of thousands of distinct CDR3 sequences, approximately 18% seen once. The receptor's source is a man over 45 who received an inactivated influenza vaccine. The rearrangement joins TRBV7-9 to TRBJ2-7; TRBD1 matches 8 bases. Sequencing used PBMCs from blood, obtained 5 days after vaccination. CDR3 DNA sequence: TGTGCCAGCAGCTTAATTTCAGGACAGGGAACGGACGAGCAGTACTTC. Its protein product is CASSLISGQGTDEQYF.